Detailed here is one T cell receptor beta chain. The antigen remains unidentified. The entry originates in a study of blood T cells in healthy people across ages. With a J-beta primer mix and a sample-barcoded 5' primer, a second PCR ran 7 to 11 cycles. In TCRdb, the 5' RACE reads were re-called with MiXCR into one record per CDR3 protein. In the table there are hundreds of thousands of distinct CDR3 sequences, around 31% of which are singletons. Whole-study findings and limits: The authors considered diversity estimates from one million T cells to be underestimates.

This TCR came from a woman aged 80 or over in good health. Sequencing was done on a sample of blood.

The CDR3 loop is CASSQDRDMNTEAFF. CDR3 nucleotides: TGCGCCAGCAGCCAAGACAGGGATATGAACACTGAAGCTTTCTTT. This chain links TRBV4-1 with TRBJ1-1; D possibly corresponds to TRBD1 (5 bases). Between the trimmed V and J ends, which lost 0 bases and 0 bases, there was a span of 8 bases. Looked up from germline, CDR1 is MGHRA and CDR2 is YSYEKL. This CDR3 region has 15 residues.